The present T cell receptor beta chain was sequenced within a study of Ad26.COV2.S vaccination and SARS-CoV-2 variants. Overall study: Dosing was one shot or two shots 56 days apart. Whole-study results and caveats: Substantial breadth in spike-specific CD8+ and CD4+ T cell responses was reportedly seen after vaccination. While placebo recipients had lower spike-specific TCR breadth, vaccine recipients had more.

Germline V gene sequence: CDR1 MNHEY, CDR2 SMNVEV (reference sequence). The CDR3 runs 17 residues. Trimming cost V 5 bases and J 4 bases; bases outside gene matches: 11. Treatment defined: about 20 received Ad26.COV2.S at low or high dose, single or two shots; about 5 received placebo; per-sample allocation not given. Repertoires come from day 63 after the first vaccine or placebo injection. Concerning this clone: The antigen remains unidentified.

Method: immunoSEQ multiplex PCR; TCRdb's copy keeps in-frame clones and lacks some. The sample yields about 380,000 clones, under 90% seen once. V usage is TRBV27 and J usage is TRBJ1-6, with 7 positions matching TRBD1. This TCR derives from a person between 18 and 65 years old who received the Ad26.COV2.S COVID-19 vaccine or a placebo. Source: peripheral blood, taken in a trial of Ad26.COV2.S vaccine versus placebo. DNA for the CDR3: TGTGCCAGCAGTCCTGACAGGGAAGGTTCTTATAATTCACCCCTCCACTTT. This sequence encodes CASSPDREGSYNSPLHF.